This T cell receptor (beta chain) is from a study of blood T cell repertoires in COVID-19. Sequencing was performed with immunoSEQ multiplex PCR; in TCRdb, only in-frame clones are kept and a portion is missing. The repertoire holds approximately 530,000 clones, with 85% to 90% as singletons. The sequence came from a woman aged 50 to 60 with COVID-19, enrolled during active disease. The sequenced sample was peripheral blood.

The CDR3 loop is CASSLGLAENIQYF. The CDR3 DNA sequence: TGTGCCAGCAGCCTAGGACTAGCTGAAAACATTCAGTACTTC. The V and J genes are TRBV3-1 (or the pseudogene TRBV3-2) and TRBJ2-4; 8 nucleotides match TRBD2. This CDR3 spans 14 amino acids. Germline-derived CDR1 and CDR2 are LGHDT and YNNKEL (reference sequence). V lost 4 bases, J lost 5 bases, and 4 bases stayed unmatched.